These 26 T cell receptor beta chains share one sample of origin, sequenced in a study of T cells in Graves' hyperthyroidism and ophthalmopathy. What was amplified from RNA transcripts were TCR beta CDR3 regions. HTBI primers were used for first-round RT-PCR of the TCR CDR3. TCRdb used MiXCR to reprocess the multiplex PCR reads, holding one entry per CDR3 protein. The data hold about 160,000 distinct CDR3 sequences, with just under 9.5% observed a single time. Sequencing input: blood. All receptors derive from a woman between 18 and 29 years old with Graves' hyperthyroidism that later progressed to Graves' ophthalmopathy.

This clonotype was detected ten times or more. The chain is built from TRBV13 and TRBJ2-3; TRBD2 matches 7 bases. Germline assignment: CDR1 PRHDT and CDR2 FYEKMQ (reference sequence). The CDR3 length is 14 residues. The V segment lost 5 bases and the J segment 6 bases; nucleotides outside the gene matches: 8. The CDR3 reads CASSPGTGGDTQYF. The CDR3 DNA is TGTGCCAGCAGCCCCGGGACGGGAGGCGATACGCAGTATTTT.

This clonotype has at least ten counts. The chain combines TRBV13 with TRBJ1-6; 9 bases fit TRBD1. Germline CDR1 reads PRHDT; CDR2 reads FYEKMQ (reference sequence). This CDR3 spans 17 amino acids. V lost 5 bases and J lost 7; bases outside the gene matches: 12. CDR3 sequence: CASSRDGTGLTNSPLHF. CDR3 in DNA: TGTGCCAGCAGCAGAGACGGGACAGGGCTGACAAATTCACCCCTCCACTTT.

This clonotype was counted many times. This rearrangement joins TRBV15 to TRBJ1-4; the D is unclear. In germline, CDR1 is LNHNV, CDR2 YYDKDF (reference sequence). Trimming left V 2 bases short and J 3 bases short, with 4 bases between. The CDR3 has 13 residues. The CDR3 DNA reads TGTGCCACCAGCAGAAAGCCTAATGAAAAACTGTTTTTT. It codes for CATSRKPNEKLFF.

This clonotype was observed at least ten times. The chain carries TRBV11-2 and TRBJ2-3; TRBD2 matches 8 bases. V was pared by 5 bases and J by 2 bases, with 15 bases of the junction left unmatched. The CDR3 is 18 amino acids. CDR1 SGHAT and CDR2 FQNNGV come from the germline V gene. DNA for the CDR3: TGTGCCAGCAGCGCCCTAATCGGGGGGGGCAAACCCACAGATACGCAGTATTTT. It specifies CASSALIGGGKPTDTQYF. Full variable domain (remainder filled in from reference TRBV11-2 and TRBJ2-3): EAGVAQSPRYKIIEKRQSVAFWCNPISGHATLYWYQQILGQGPKLLIQFQNNGVVDDSQLPKDRFSAERLKGVDSTLKIQPAKLEDSAVYLCASSALIGGGKPTDTQYFGPGTRLTVL.

In this sample, this clonotype turned up a few times. Being one base from a much bigger clone, this may be a read error. The chain is built from TRBV7-2 and TRBJ2-7; no clear D gene. The V end was cut by 5 bases, the J end by 0 bases, with 14 bases between. Per the germline V gene, CDR1 is SGHTA and CDR2 is FQGNSA. This CDR3 contains 15 residues. CDR3 loop: CASSPELGSSYEQYF. The CDR3 region has the DNA TGTGCCAGCAGCCCTGAACTGGGTAGCTCCTACGAGCAGTACTTC.

The gene calls are TRBV5-1 and TRBJ2-3, with TRBD1 matching 8 bases. Germline values: CDR1 SGHRS, CDR2 YFSETQ. The V segment lost 3 bases and the J segment 2 bases; nucleotides outside the gene matches: 5. This CDR3 region has 15 residues. Here the CDR3 reads CASSWEDRDTDTQYF. The CDR3 DNA sequence: TGCGCCAGCAGCTGGGAGGACAGGGACACAGATACGCAGTATTTT.

This clonotype was found many times. The chain carries TRBV6-2 or TRBV6-3 and TRBJ2-3, with 7 bases that match TRBD2. CDR3 length: 17 residues. Unmatched junction bases numbered 9, after V lost 2 bases and J lost 1 base. CDR1 MNHEY and CDR2 SVGEGT come from the germline V gene. The CDR3 here is CASSYGLLAQGTDTQYF. The DNA of the CDR3 is TGTGCCAGCAGTTACGGGTTACTAGCGCAGGGCACAGATACGCAGTATTTT.

This clonotype was seen repeatedly, ten times or more. The J gene is TRBJ1-2, the V gene TRBV7-8; perhaps TRBD1 as D (5 bases). Trimming stripped 3 bases from V and 10 bases from J, with 18 bases between. The germline gives CDR1 SGHVS, CDR2 FQNEAQ. CDR3 length: 14 amino acids. CDR3 sequence (DNA): TGTGCCAGCAGCTTTACTCCGAGGGGCGCGTCCTACACCTTC. This sequence encodes CASSFTPRGASYTF.

V and J are TRBV10-3 and TRBJ2-1, with a weak D call TRBD2 (6 bases). Germline CDR1 and CDR2: ENHRY and SYGVKD. This CDR3 has 14 residues. V was clipped by 7 bases and J by 9 bases, with 19 bases between them. The CDR3 reads CAIMGGGSASEQFF. The CDR3 DNA reads as TGTGCCATCATGGGTGGGGGGAGTGCGAGTGAGCAGTTCTTC.

This clonotype showed up many times. The chain couples TRBV7-3 to TRBJ2-1; 9 positions agree with TRBD2. Losses at the gene ends were 0 bases for V and 6 bases for J; bases not matched to a gene: 12. CDR1 and CDR2 from the germline V gene are SGHTA and FQGTGA. The CDR3 consists of 18 residues. The CDR3, as DNA: TGTGCCAGCAGCTTAACGGGCCCAGGCGGGAGGGCAGGCAATGAGCAGTTCTTC. This encodes CASSLTGPGGRAGNEQFF.

This clonotype was seen repeatedly, ten times or more. V gene TRBV27 combines with J gene TRBJ1-3; no definite D call. Germline CDR1 MNHEY, CDR2 SMNVEV (reference sequence). V lost 2 bases and J 3 bases, leaving 5 bases between the germline ends. CDR3 length: 13 residues. CDR3 region: CASSLNSGNTIYF. The CDR3 DNA is TGTGCCAGCAGTTTAAACAGTGGAAACACCATATATTTT.

This clonotype was seen many times. This chain links TRBV30 with TRBJ2-3; D might be TRBD1 or TRBD2, each matching 5 bases. The CDR3 extends over 14 amino acids. The germline V gene encodes CDR1 GTSNPN and CDR2 SVGIG (reference sequence). The CDR3 protein is CAFRGAGSMNTQYF. DNA of the CDR3: TGTGCTTTCAGAGGGGCGGGCTCGATGAATACGCAGTATTTT.

This clonotype was observed many times. The J gene is TRBJ1-4, the V gene TRBV7-8; D gene ambiguous. The V gene lost 6 bases and the J gene lost 5 bases, with 16 bases spanning the gap. In germline, CDR1 is SGHVS, CDR2 FQNEAQ. The CDR3 contains 15 residues. CDR3 sequence: CASSYDWGSNEKLFF. The CDR3, as DNA: TGTGCCAGCAGTTATGATTGGGGTTCAAATGAAAAACTGTTTTTT.

This clonotype came up many times. CDR3 nucleotides: TGTGCCAGCAGCGCAGGGACTAGCGAATCCTACGAGCAGTACTTC. Encoded protein: CASSAGTSESYEQYF. The chain links TRBV9 to TRBJ2-7, with 10 bases matching TRBD2. The CDR3 has 15 amino acids. Per the germline V gene, CDR1 is SGDLS and CDR2 is YYNGEE. The ends lost 3 bases at V and 1 base at J; junction bases unmatched: 4.

The chain carries TRBV2 and TRBJ2-2; 9 positions match TRBD1. The J segment lost 5 bases and the V segment lost 10 bases, leaving 8 bases of the junction unmatched. Per germline, CDR1 SNHLY and CDR2 FYNNEI. CDR3 length equals 14 residues. The CDR3 DNA follows: TGTGCCACACAGGGGGCAATTGGGACCGGGGAGCTGTTTTTT. This gives the protein CATQGAIGTGELFF.

This clonotype was recorded at least ten times. The gene calls are TRBV12-3 or TRBV12-4 and TRBJ1-5, with a weak D call TRBD1 (5 bases). The length of the CDR3 is 13 residues. V was trimmed by 3 bases and J by 7 bases, leaving 10 bases between them. CDR3 loop: CASSFQGIQPQHF. The CDR3 region has the DNA TGTGCCAGCAGTTTCCAGGGAATCCAGCCCCAGCATTTT.

At least ten counts were recorded for this clonotype. The chain uses TRBV5-1 and TRBJ1-1; D is ambiguous. This CDR3 has 15 amino acids. V shed 1 base and J shed 0 bases, with 10 bases lying between them. Germline-derived CDR1 and CDR2 are SGHRS and YFSETQ. The chain's CDR3 is CASSLIGSMNTEAFF. DNA of the CDR3: TGCGCCAGCAGCTTGATTGGCTCCATGAACACTGAAGCTTTCTTT.

This clonotype was seen at least ten times. CDR3 DNA: TGTGCCAGCAGTGAAGGAGGGGGGGCAGGTCAGCCCCAGCATTTT. It codes for CASSEGGGAGQPQHF. This chain links TRBV2 with TRBJ1-5, with D tentatively TRBD1 (6 bases). Trimming pared 1 base from V and 6 bases from J, leaving 13 bases between. This CDR3 contains 15 residues. Germline lookup yields CDR1 SNHLY and CDR2 FYNNEI.

There are many counts of this clonotype. V is TRBV28 and J is TRBJ2-1; D unresolved. CDR1 and CDR2 (germline): MDHEN, SYDVKM. V was trimmed by 2 bases and J by 6 bases, leaving 14 bases between them. This CDR3 contains 15 residues. The CDR3 DNA sequence: TGTGCCAGCAGTTTAGGTCCCTTCCTCGTCAATGAGCAGTTCTTC. Translation gives CASSLGPFLVNEQFF.

Ten or more counts support this clonotype. The CDR3 DNA reads as TGCAGTGCTAAGGGACAGGGGGCGATTGGGGTGGCAGATACGCAGTATTTT. It translates to CSAKGQGAIGVADTQYF. V is TRBV20-1 and J is TRBJ2-3; TRBD1 matches 12 bases. CDR1 and CDR2 (germline): DFQATT, SNEGSKA (reference sequence). The CDR3 runs to 17 residues. V dropped 4 bases and J dropped 4; count of bases not matched to a gene: 12.

In its sample, this clonotype was seen many times. V and J are TRBV29-1 and TRBJ2-3; the match to TRBD2 covers 7 bases. The germline V gene has CDR1 SQVTM and CDR2 ANQGSEA. With V trimmed by 6 bases and J by 6 bases, 12 bases remained unmatched. This CDR3 has 14 residues. CDR3 DNA sequence: TGCAGCGTCAACCCTAGCGGAGTCATTGATACGCAGTATTTT. Encoded protein: CSVNPSGVIDTQYF.

The table lists this clonotype with many counts. The chain uses TRBV3-1 and TRBJ2-5, with TRBD2 identical over 8 bases. This CDR3 spans 15 amino acids. Germline assignment: CDR1 LGHDT and CDR2 YNNKEL (reference sequence). J was trimmed by 5 bases and V by 0 bases; bases with no gene match: 5. The CDR3 coding sequence is TGTGCCAGCAGCCAAGATATAATAGCGGGGGAGACCCAGTACTTC. This codes for CASSQDIIAGETQYF.

This clonotype was detected many times. For the CDR3, the DNA is TGTGCCAGTAGTACCTCCGGGGAGCAGTACTTC. Its translation: CASSTSGEQYF. The J gene is TRBJ2-7, the V gene TRBV19; D unclear. Looked up from germline, CDR1 is LNHDA and CDR2 is SQIVND (reference sequence). V was cut by 4 bases and J by 7 bases, with 8 bases left in between. The CDR3 spans 11 residues.

This clonotype was detected a few times. The chain uses TRBV4-1 and TRBJ2-5; 10 nucleotides agree with TRBD1. J was trimmed by 5 bases and V by 2 bases; bases with no gene match: 8. The CDR3 is 16 amino acids. Germline assignment: CDR1 MGHRA and CDR2 YSYEKL. The CDR3 is CASSQFGTGDLETQYF. The CDR3 nucleotides read TGCGCCAGCAGCCAATTCGGGACAGGGGACCTCGAGACCCAGTACTTC.

In this sample, this clonotype turned up many times. The V gene is TRBV2, the J gene TRBJ1-2; D may be TRBD1 (5 bases). The CDR3 is 14 residues long. The germline V gene has CDR1 SNHLY and CDR2 FYNNEI. V shed 5 bases and J shed 6 bases, with 16 bases lying between them. The CDR3 spells CASSPGGGGNGYTF. For the CDR3, the DNA is TGTGCCAGCAGTCCTGGTGGGGGAGGGAATGGCTACACCTTC.

This clonotype was seen at least ten times. V gene TRBV2 combines with J gene TRBJ2-1, with 7 bases fitting TRBD1. J was trimmed by 3 bases and V by 2 bases; bases with no gene match: 10. CDR3 size: 17 residues. Germline CDR1 and CDR2: SNHLY and FYNNEI. The CDR3 is CASSEISRGPIYNEQFF. As DNA, the CDR3 is TGTGCCAGCAGTGAAATTAGTAGGGGGCCGATCTACAATGAGCAGTTCTTC.